A single sample gave rise to the 21 T cell receptor beta chains below, sequenced in a study of T cell responses to AZD1222 COVID-19 vaccine. The assay was immunoSEQ multiplex PCR, and TCRdb's table has in-frame clones only and misses some. In the table there are fewer than 120,000 clones, 85% to 95% of which are singletons. Sequencing was performed on peripheral blood, taken on day 0 of AZD1222 vaccination. The receptors here all came from an adult in good health.

This clone was seen a single time. The V gene is TRBV5-1, the J gene TRBJ2-7, with a tentative D call TRBD2 (6 bases). With 7 bases removed from V and 1 base from J, the gap between germline ends came to 9 bases. Germline V lookup: CDR1 SGHRS, CDR2 YFSETQ. The CDR3 loop spans 12 amino acids. The CDR3 coding sequence is TGCGCCAGCGGACGGGGGTCCTACGAGCAGTACTTC. Amino acid sequence: CASGRGSYEQYF.

The V and J genes are TRBV6-1 and TRBJ2-7, with D tentatively TRBD1 (6 bases). The CDR3 loop spans 14 amino acids. Looked up from germline, CDR1 is MNHNS and CDR2 is SASEGT. V was clipped by 0 bases and J by 4 bases, with 10 bases between them. Here the CDR3 reads CASSEAGARYEQYF. The CDR3 DNA reads as TGTGCCAGCAGTGAAGCGGGGGCGCGGTACGAGCAGTACTTC.

This clone showed up just once. The V and J genes are TRBV6-5 and TRBJ1-3; D call uncertain. The CDR3 has 16 amino acids. Germline V gene lookup returns CDR1 MNHEY and CDR2 SVGAGI. Trimming pared 0 bases from V and 0 bases from J, leaving 9 bases between. This CDR3 reads CASSYSRQNSGNTIYF. CDR3 coding DNA: TGTGCCAGCAGTTACTCGAGGCAGAACTCTGGAAACACCATATATTTT.

The rearrangement links TRBV27 to TRBJ2-7; the D gene is possibly TRBD1 (5 bases). From germline, CDR1 is MNHEY and CDR2 SMNVEV (reference sequence). The V gene lost 2 bases and the J gene lost 3 bases, with 11 bases spanning the gap. CDR3 size: 14 residues. The CDR3 loop reads CASSLTRVSYEQYF. CDR3 in DNA: TGTGCCAGCAGTTTAACCAGGGTAAGCTACGAGCAGTACTTC.

V is TRBV7-3 and J is TRBJ1-3; a weak D match, TRBD1 (5 bases). The CDR3 contains 14 residues. Trimming took off 5 bases at V and 4 bases at J, with 12 bases between the two ends. Per the germline V gene, CDR1 is SGHTA and CDR2 is FQGTGA. The CDR3 DNA sequence: TGTGCCAGCAGCCCGGGGCGCCGAGGAAACACCATATATTTT. Encoded protein: CASSPGRRGNTIYF.

Here the CDR3 reads CASSSASGPDTQYF. CDR3 in DNA: TGCGCCAGCAGCTCCGCGTCGGGGCCGGATACGCAGTATTTT. The chain carries TRBV5-1 and TRBJ2-3; either TRBD1 or TRBD2 may fit D (5 bases each). Germline CDR1 SGHRS, CDR2 YFSETQ. The CDR3 sequence is 14 residues long. Trimming took off 3 bases at V and 6 bases at J, with 14 bases between the two ends.

The chain has TRBV18 and TRBJ2-3; D gene uncertain. V was shortened by 1 base and J by 3 bases, with 14 bases between the two germline ends. Germline CDR1 reads KGHSH; CDR2 reads LQKENI. The CDR3 is made up of 16 amino acids. As DNA, the CDR3 is TGTGCCAGCTCACCACGTAATGGCGGAGCGACAGATACGCAGTATTTT. Its translation is CASSPRNGGATDTQYF.

The chain joins TRBV3-1 (or the pseudogene TRBV3-2) to TRBJ1-4, with D tentatively TRBD1 (6 bases). CDR1 is LGHDT and CDR2 is YNNKEL in the germline V gene (reference sequence). The CDR3 spans 12 residues. The V and J ends lost 2 bases and 11 bases respectively, with 9 bases between them. CDR3 loop: CASSQQGMKLFF. CDR3 sequence (DNA): TGTGCCAGCAGCCAACAGGGGATGAAACTGTTTTTT.

In this sample, this clone turned up once. The chain recombines TRBV5-1 with TRBJ2-7, with D possibly being TRBD2 (5 bases). Germline V CDR1 and CDR2: SGHRS, YFSETQ. The CDR3 runs 12 residues. The germline V and J ends were trimmed by 2 bases and 6 bases, with 9 bases remaining between them. The CDR3 loop is CASSLIEGEQYF. DNA of the CDR3: TGCGCCAGCAGCTTAATCGAGGGCGAGCAGTACTTC.

V and J are TRBV19 and TRBJ1-5; D unclear. Germline V gene data show CDR1 as LNHDA and CDR2 as SQIVND (reference sequence). This CDR3 is 15 amino acids long. Trimming shortened V by 4 bases and J by 0 bases, and 10 bases separated the two germline ends. The CDR3 is CASSTKRYSNQPQHF. CDR3 DNA sequence: TGTGCCAGTAGTACGAAGAGATATAGCAATCAGCCCCAGCATTTT.

The chain couples TRBV7-9 to TRBJ1-2, with TRBD1 matching over 9 bases. The J segment lost 2 bases and the V segment lost 5 bases, leaving 6 bases of the junction unmatched. The CDR3 is 15 amino acids. Germline-derived CDR1 and CDR2 are SEHNR and FQNEAQ (reference sequence). The CDR3 region has the DNA TGTGCCAGCAGCGGGACAGGGAGGATGAACTATGGCTACACCTTC. Translation gives CASSGTGRMNYGYTF.

CDR3 DNA: TGTGCCAGCTCGATTGACGGGGGCAATCAGCCCCAGCATTTT. It encodes CASSIDGGNQPQHF. This chain joins TRBV18 and TRBJ1-5; D gene unclear. CDR1 and CDR2 (germline): KGHSH, LQKENI. This CDR3 region has 14 residues. V lost 6 bases and J lost 2, with 11 bases in between. The full variable domain, rest sourced from reference TRBV18 and TRBJ1-5, is NAGVMQNPRHLVRRRGQEARLRCSPMKGHSHVYWYRQLPEEGLKFMVYLQKENIIDESGMPKERFSAEFPKEGPSILRIQQVVRGDSAAYFCASSIDGGNQPQHFGDGTRLSIL.

This clone came up once. J is TRBJ2-5 and V is TRBV6-5, with 7 bases matching TRBD2. CDR1 MNHEY and CDR2 SVGAGI come from the germline V gene. This CDR3 spans 14 amino acids. J was trimmed by 4 bases and V by 2 bases; bases with no gene match: 4. The CDR3 coding sequence is TGTGCCAGCAGTTACGAGCGCGGGGGAGAGACCCAGTACTTC. Translating it yields CASSYERGGETQYF.

This rearrangement joins TRBV7-2 to TRBJ2-7; D is perhaps TRBD1 (5 bases). Germline CDR1 SGHTA, CDR2 FQGNSA. V was cut by 5 bases and J by 3 bases, with 11 bases left in between. CDR3 size: 13 residues. The CDR3 coding sequence is TGTGCCAGCAGCCCGATAGACAGCTACGAGCAGTACTTC. The encoded protein is CASSPIDSYEQYF. Full variable domain (outside the CDR3, taken from reference TRBV7-2 and TRBJ2-7): GAGVSQSPSNKVTEKGKDVELRCDPISGHTALYWYRQSLGQGLEFLIYFQGNSAPDKSGLPSDRFSAERTGGSVSTLTIQRTQQEDSAVYLCASSPIDSYEQYFGPGTRLTVT.

This rearrangement joins TRBV4-1 to TRBJ1-2; 7 nucleotides match TRBD1. Germline loops: CDR1 MGHRA, CDR2 YSYEKL. V lost 4 bases to trimming and J lost 5 bases; unmatched junction nucleotides: 7. The CDR3 length is 14 residues. The CDR3 bases are TGCGCCAGCAGCCCGTTACAGGGGTATTATGGCTACACCTTC. Amino acid sequence: CASSPLQGYYGYTF.

The J gene is TRBJ1-1, the V gene TRBV15, with a tentative D call TRBD1 (5 bases). Between the trimmed V and J ends, which lost 0 bases and 4 bases, there was a span of 9 bases. The CDR3 has 14 residues. From germline, CDR1 is LNHNV and CDR2 YYDKDF (reference sequence). The DNA for the CDR3 is TGTGCCACCAGCAGAGATCAGGGTAGCACTGAAGCTTTCTTT. It specifies CATSRDQGSTEAFF.

This clone was counted a single time. This rearrangement joins TRBV10-3 to TRBJ2-3; tentatively, D is TRBD2 (7 bases). The CDR3 has 17 residues. Germline CDR1 is ENHRY and CDR2 is SYGVKD. The V end lost 6 bases, the J end lost 0 bases, and 19 bases lay between the germline ends. This chain's CDR3 is CAISGTRGGPSTDTQYF. The CDR3 region has the DNA TGTGCCATCAGCGGTACAAGGGGGGGCCCGAGCACAGATACGCAGTATTTT.

The V gene is TRBV19, the J gene TRBJ1-2, with 7 bases identical to TRBD1. This CDR3 is built from 14 residues. V trimming: 6 bases; J trimming: 6 bases; junction bases outside the gene matches: 10. Per the germline V gene, CDR1 is LNHDA and CDR2 is SQIVND (reference sequence). This CDR3 reads CASSSGQPRDGYTF. For the CDR3, the DNA is TGTGCCAGTAGCTCGGGACAGCCACGCGATGGCTACACCTTC.

This chain uses TRBV5-4 with TRBJ2-2; D ambiguous. V gave up 2 bases and J gave up 6 bases, with 8 bases separating them. CDR1 SGHNT and CDR2 YYREEE come from the germline V gene (reference sequence). The CDR3 sequence is 13 residues long. The chain's CDR3 is CASSFNRAGELFF. The CDR3 region has the DNA TGTGCCAGCAGCTTCAACCGGGCCGGGGAGCTGTTTTTT.

This chain links TRBV25-1 with TRBJ2-1; 7 bases are a match to TRBD1. There are 12 residues in the CDR3. Germline V gene sequence: CDR1 MGHDK, CDR2 SYGVNS. With 3 bases clipped from V and 7 bases from J, the junction kept 0 bases outside the gene matches. This chain's CDR3 is CASSETGNEQFF. Written as DNA, the CDR3 is TGTGCCAGCAGTGAGACAGGGAATGAGCAGTTCTTC.

This clone showed up just once. This sequence joins TRBV5-1 and TRBJ1-1; D is unresolved. CDR1 SGHRS and CDR2 YFSETQ come from the germline V gene. V lost 0 bases, J lost 5 bases, and 11 bases lay in between. The CDR3 has 14 amino acids. The CDR3 protein is CASSLGGRWTEAFF. DNA for the CDR3: TGCGCCAGCAGCTTGGGCGGCAGATGGACTGAAGCTTTCTTT. Looking up the rest from reference TRBV5-1 and TRBJ1-1 gives the full variable domain: KAGVTQTPRYLIKTRGQQVTLSCSPISGHRSVSWYQQTPGQGLQFLFEYFSETQRNKGNFPGRFSGRQFSNSRSEMNVSTLELGDSALYLCASSLGGRWTEAFFGQGTRLTVV.